The next 16 T cell receptor beta chains were all read from a single sample in a study of shared clonotypes between healthy human individuals. Assay: immunoSEQ multiplex PCR; the TCRdb copy retains only in-frame clones and omits some. The sample carries 450,000 to 500,000 clones, roughly 80% recorded once. The source material was PBMCs. The receptors stem from a middle-aged woman in good health. Some clones in this sample may be carry-over from other donors' samples.

V is TRBV6-1 and J is TRBJ1-4; D is perhaps TRBD1 (6 bases). Trimming pared 3 bases from V and 6 bases from J, leaving 11 bases between. This CDR3 is 14 amino acids long. Germline V lookup: CDR1 MNHNS, CDR2 SASEGT. The CDR3 reads CASSDWGRDEKLFF. CDR3 DNA: TGTGCCAGCAGTGATTGGGGGCGAGATGAAAAACTGTTTTTT.

J is TRBJ2-5 and V is TRBV4-2; a possible D gene is TRBD1 (6 bases). Germline V gene lookup returns CDR1 LGHNA and CDR2 YNFKEQ. The length of the CDR3 is 13 residues. V lost 5 bases and J lost 3, with 10 bases in between. The CDR3 DNA sequence: TGTGCCAGCAGCTTGAACAGGGAAGAGACCCAGTACTTC. Translating it yields CASSLNREETQYF.

As regards this clone: This may be a read error: a much more frequent sequence differs by one nucleotide. This sample also contains other DNA sequences that code for the same CDR3. The chain joins TRBV11-2 to TRBJ2-7; tentatively, D is TRBD1 or TRBD2 (5 bases each). Germline-derived CDR1 and CDR2 are SGHAT and FQNNGV. Trimming removed 5 bases from V and 4 bases from J, with 6 bases in between. The CDR3 has 11 residues. This chain's CDR3 is CASSGGYEQYF. The CDR3, as DNA: TGTGCCAGCAGCGGGGGTTACGAGCAGTACTTC.

This clone was observed once. The genes are TRBV19 and TRBJ2-1; 9 nucleotides align to TRBD1. Germline CDR1 LNHDA, CDR2 SQIVND (reference sequence). This CDR3 is built from 16 residues. With 1 base clipped from V and 5 bases from J, the junction kept 6 bases outside the gene matches. The CDR3 reads CASSIGGQGWDNEQFF. CDR3 nucleotides: TGTGCCAGTAGTATAGGGGGACAGGGTTGGGACAATGAGCAGTTCTTC.

This rearrangement joins TRBV28 to TRBJ2-1; a possible D gene is TRBD1 (5 bases). The CDR3 consists of 12 residues. With 6 bases removed from V and 4 bases from J, the gap between germline ends came to 7 bases. Germline V CDR1 and CDR2: MDHEN, SYDVKM. CDR3 coding DNA: TGTGCCAGCAGCACAGGTTACAATGAGCAGTTCTTC. Amino acids: CASSTGYNEQFF.

The chain's CDR3 is CASSPPQVESGANVLTF. Written as DNA, the CDR3 is TGTGCCAGCTCACCACCACAAGTGGAGTCTGGGGCCAACGTCCTGACTTTC. The V call is TRBV18, the J call TRBJ2-6; D is undetermined. Per germline, CDR1 KGHSH and CDR2 LQKENI. Trimming took off 0 bases at V and 1 base at J, with 10 bases between the two ends. The CDR3 is made up of 17 amino acids.

This clone appeared a single time. The chain joins TRBV9 to TRBJ2-3; D not resolved. CDR1 is SGDLS, CDR2 YYNGEE, per germline. The CDR3 is 13 amino acids. V was clipped by 4 bases and J by 10 bases, with 16 bases between them. DNA of the CDR3: TGTGCCAGCAGCCCCCCCTTTGGTAGTCCGCAGTATTTT. This codes for CASSPPFGSPQYF.

This chain links TRBV10-3 with TRBJ2-3, with 7 bases lining up with TRBD2. After removal of 1 base from V and 1 base from J, the junction contained 2 bases not matched to a gene. This CDR3 has 15 amino acids. Germline CDR1 reads ENHRY; CDR2 reads SYGVKD. CDR3 DNA sequence: TGTGCCATCAGTGAGTTCGCGGGAGGCACAGATACGCAGTATTTT. It yields the protein CAISEFAGGTDTQYF.

This clone showed up just a few times. This sequence joins TRBV29-1 and TRBJ2-1; TRBD2 might be the D (5 bases). Trimming took off 0 bases at V and 7 bases at J, with 7 bases between the two ends. The CDR3 has 12 amino acids. The V gene's germline CDR1 is SQVTM and CDR2 ANQGSEA. The CDR3 nucleotides are TGCAGCGTTGAAGAAACTAGGAATGAGCAGTTCTTC. The encoded protein is CSVEETRNEQFF.

This clone appeared once. A far larger clone is just one base off, so this is likely a read error. Distinct nucleotide sequences in the sample also encode this CDR3. The chain carries TRBV27 and TRBJ1-1, with D possibly being TRBD1 (5 bases). Germline CDR1 is MNHEY and CDR2 is SMNVEV (reference sequence). The ends were cut back, 3 bases at V and 11 bases at J, with 16 bases in the middle. This CDR3 comprises 13 residues. The CDR3 DNA is TGTGCCAGCAGTTTGGGGCACGGATTGGTGGCTTTCTTT. Amino acids: CASSLGHGLVAFF.

The J gene is TRBJ1-1, the V gene TRBV20-1; D is uncertain. V lost 3 bases and J lost 4, with 6 bases in between. This CDR3 spans 11 amino acids. Germline-derived CDR1 and CDR2 are DFQATT and SNEGSKA (reference sequence). The chain's CDR3 is CSASAFTEAFF. For the CDR3, the DNA is TGCAGTGCTAGTGCTTTCACTGAAGCTTTCTTT.

The rearrangement joins TRBV7-9 to TRBJ2-1; the match to TRBD2 covers 10 bases. The germline gives CDR1 SEHNR, CDR2 FQNEAQ (reference sequence). With 1 base clipped from V and 9 bases from J, the junction kept 6 bases outside the gene matches. The CDR3 contains 15 residues. CDR3 region: CASSLGLAGDGEQFF. For the CDR3, the DNA is TGTGCCAGCAGCTTAGGTCTAGCGGGAGATGGTGAGCAGTTCTTC.

The V and J genes are TRBV10-2 and TRBJ2-7; 7 positions match TRBD2. Germline assignment: CDR1 WSHSY and CDR2 SAAADI. CDR3 size: 14 residues. The J segment lost 4 bases and the V segment lost 2 bases, leaving 5 bases of the junction unmatched. CDR3 loop: CASSEAGARYEQYF. The CDR3 nucleotides read TGCGCCAGCAGTGAGGCGGGAGCGAGGTACGAGCAGTACTTC.

The rearrangement uses TRBV29-1 and TRBJ2-5; 15 nucleotides match TRBD2. The better agreement between TRBJ2-7 and the DNA end casts doubt on the J call. The CDR3 loop spans 13 amino acids. Germline CDR1 and CDR2: SQVTM and ANQGSEA. The CDR3 protein is CSVGTSGGYEQYF. In nucleotides, the CDR3 is TGCAGCGTAGGGACTAGCGGGGGGTACGAGCAGTACTTC.

On this clone itself: The same CDR3 also results from other DNA sequences found in this sample. J is TRBJ2-5 and V is TRBV30; D unclear. The V and J ends lost 0 bases and 5 bases respectively, with 4 bases between them. This CDR3 region has 11 residues. Looked up from germline, CDR1 is GTSNPN and CDR2 is SVGIG (reference sequence). The DNA for the CDR3 is TGTGCCTGGAGTGTAAGGGAGACCCAGTACTTC. It specifies CAWSVRETQYF. Variable domain in full (rest from reference TRBV30 and TRBJ2-5): SQTIHQWPATLVQPVGSPLSLECTVEGTSNPNLYWYRQAAGRGLQLLFYSVGIGQISSEVPQNLSASRPQDRQFILSSKKLLLSDSGFYLCAWSVRETQYFGPGTRLLVL.

This chain joins TRBV28 and TRBJ2-4; weak D call: TRBD1 (6 bases). The CDR3 consists of 15 residues. V was trimmed by 6 bases and J by 3 bases, leaving 15 bases between them. Germline V gene sequence: CDR1 MDHEN, CDR2 SYDVKM. The CDR3 sequence: CASSFRGWVKNIQYF. The CDR3, as DNA: TGTGCCAGCAGCTTCAGGGGTTGGGTCAAAAACATTCAGTACTTC. Full variable domain (missing parts from reference TRBV28 and TRBJ2-4): DVKVTQSSRYLVKRTGEKVFLECVQDMDHENMFWYRQDPGLGLRLIYFSYDVKMKEKGDIPEGYSVSREKKERFSLILESASTNQTSMYLCASSFRGWVKNIQYFGAGTRLSVL.